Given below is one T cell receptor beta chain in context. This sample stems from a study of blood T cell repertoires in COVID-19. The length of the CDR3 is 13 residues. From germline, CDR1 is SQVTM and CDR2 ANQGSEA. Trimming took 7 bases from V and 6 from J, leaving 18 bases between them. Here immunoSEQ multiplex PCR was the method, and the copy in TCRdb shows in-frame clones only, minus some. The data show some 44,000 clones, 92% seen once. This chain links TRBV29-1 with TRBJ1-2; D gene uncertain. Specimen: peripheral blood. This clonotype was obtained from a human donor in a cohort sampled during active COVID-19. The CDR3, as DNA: TGCAGCGCGCTACTAGGGATGCGACATGGCTACACCTTC. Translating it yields CSALLGMRHGYTF.